The rows below give T cell receptor beta chains drawn from one sample of a study of T-cell memory formation after mild COVID-19. TCRdb reprocessed the 5' RACE reads with MiXCR, giving one entry per CDR3 protein. The sample comprises about 190,000 distinct CDR3 sequences, around 17% of which are singletons, and roughly 2.3% rests with the top ten. The sample was PBMCs or a T cell subset sorted from them (not recorded which). These receptors were taken from an adult woman who had mild COVID-19 (a few samples of this study predate the infection). Cell type and time point are not known. CDR3s include the opening cysteine and the closing phenylalanine or tryptophan. The D gene is left open where the match is weak. Clone size is stated in some rows and not others, as once, few, many or a class when expanded.

v_call	clone_size	d_call	j_call	cdr3_aa	cdr3_nt
TRBV15	few	TRBD2	TRBJ2-5	CATSAGLAGPKETQYF	TGTGCCACCAGCGCGGGACTAGCGGGACCTAAAGAGACCCAGTACTTC
TRBV11-2	many	TRBD2	TRBJ2-1	CASSLGLAGGNYNEQFF	TGTGCCAGCAGCTTGGGACTAGCGGGGGGTAACTACAATGAGCAGTTCTTC
TRBV19	once	TRBD2	TRBJ2-1	CASSIWSSAGVDEQFF	TGTGCCAGTAGTATATGGTCTTCAGCGGGGGTCGATGAGCAGTTCTTC
TRBV5-6	NA	TRBD2	TRBJ2-2	CASCLGGSCTGELFF	TGTGCCAGTTGTCTCGGGGGGAGTTGCACCGGGGAGCTGTTTTTT
TRBV7-6	NA	TRBD2	TRBJ2-2	CASSFTSGVNTGELFF	TGTGCCAGCAGTTTTACTAGCGGGGTGAACACCGGGGAGCTGTTTTTT
TRBV12-3/TRBV12-4	NA	TRBD1	TRBJ1-1	CASRPSGTANTEAFF	TGTGCCAGCAGGCCGTCCGGGACAGCTAACACTGAAGCTTTCTTT
TRBV19	few	NA	TRBJ1-4	CASSPLIASNEKLFF	TGTGCCAGTAGCCCGCTCATTGCGTCTAATGAAAAACTGTTTTTT
TRBV12-3/TRBV12-4	NA	NA	TRBJ2-1	CASTWMDFYNEQFF	TGTGCCAGCACCTGGATGGACTTCTACAATGAGCAGTTCTTC
TRBV20-1	NA	NA	TRBJ1-5	CSALTTPDSTQPQHF	TGCAGTGCTCTCACTACCCCTGACAGCACTCAGCCCCAGCATTTT
TRBV5-1	few	TRBD2	TRBJ2-5	CASSLVAGRETQYF	TGCGCCAGCAGCTTGGTAGCGGGACGGGAGACCCAGTACTTC
TRBV11-2	NA	NA	TRBJ2-7	CASSTPGDEQYF	TGTGCCAGCAGCACCCCGGGGGACGAGCAGTACTTC
TRBV3-1	few	NA	TRBJ2-5	CASSQDRAWTQYF	TGTGCCAGCAGCCAAGACAGGGCATGGACCCAGTACTTC
TRBV2	NA	NA	TRBJ2-6	CASNPRGYSGANVLTF	TGTGCCAGCAATCCCCGGGGGTACTCTGGGGCCAACGTCCTGACTTTC
TRBV6-2/TRBV6-3	medium-sized	TRBD1	TRBJ2-7	CASRTGTGSYEQYF	TGTGCCAGCAGGACCGGGACAGGCTCCTACGAGCAGTACTTC
TRBV7-9	few	NA	TRBJ2-5	CASSLIGERAQYF	TGTGCCAGCAGCTTAATTGGGGAGAGGGCCCAGTACTTC
TRBV12-3/TRBV12-4	NA	NA	TRBJ1-4	CASSFSGPPGWGEKLFF	TGTGCCAGCAGTTTTTCGGGACCTCCCGGGTGGGGTGAAAAACTGTTTTTT
TRBV7-3	NA	NA	TRBJ2-7	CASSLRGDSNEQYF	TGTGCCAGCAGCTTACGGGGGGACAGCAACGAGCAGTACTTC
TRBV7-2	NA	TRBD2	TRBJ2-1	CASSLVGGGPNYNEQFF	TGTGCCAGCAGCTTAGTAGGCGGGGGGCCCAATTACAATGAGCAGTTCTTC
TRBV27	NA	TRBD1	TRBJ2-1	CASSLVGTGYNEQFF	TGTGCCAGCAGTTTAGTCGGGACAGGTTACAATGAGCAGTTCTTC
TRBV4-3	few	NA	TRBJ2-4	CASSQDAIRFGSQAKNIQYF	TGCGCCAGCAGCCAAGACGCGATTAGGTTCGGCTCCCAGGCCAAAAACATTCAGTACTTC
TRBV3-1	NA	NA	TRBJ2-5	CASSNEITQETQYF	TGTGCCAGCAGCAACGAAATCACCCAAGAGACCCAGTACTTC
TRBV5-6	few	NA	TRBJ1-4	CASSFWTVEKLFF	TGTGCCAGCAGCTTTTGGACAGTTGAAAAACTGTTTTTT
TRBV2	few	NA	TRBJ1-1	CASRNQQGFGTEAFF	TGTGCCAGCAGGAACCAACAGGGATTCGGCACTGAAGCTTTCTTT
TRBV4-1	NA	NA	TRBJ2-7	CASSQGNQLYEQYF	TGCGCCAGCAGCCAAGGGAACCAACTATACGAGCAGTACTTC
TRBV24-1	few	TRBD1	TRBJ1-1	CATSTGTGGAEAFF	TGTGCCACGTCAACCGGGACAGGGGGCGCTGAAGCTTTCTTT
TRBV12-3/TRBV12-4	NA	NA	TRBJ2-3	CASSSTPPGSDTQYF	TGTGCCAGCAGTTCGACGCCCCCAGGGTCAGATACGCAGTATTTT
TRBV24-1	NA	TRBD2	TRBJ2-1	CATSDLLSGSRNEQFF	TGTGCCACCAGTGATTTGCTCAGCGGGAGTCGAAATGAGCAGTTCTTC
TRBV3-1	few	TRBD1	TRBJ2-5	CASGRQGAGETQYF	TGTGCCAGCGGCCGGCAGGGGGCGGGCGAGACCCAGTACTTC
TRBV5-1	NA	NA	TRBJ1-1	CASSTQVMNTEAFF	TGCGCCAGCAGCACACAAGTTATGAACACTGAAGCTTTCTTT
TRBV7-9	few	NA	TRBJ2-7	CASSLGEGGDNEQYF	TGTGCCAGCAGCTTAGGGGAAGGGGGGGACAACGAGCAGTACTTC
TRBV4-2	NA	NA	TRBJ2-3	CASSQGREGEQYF	TGTGCCAGCAGCCAAGGCCGTGAGGGTGAGCAGTATTTT
TRBV7-8	few	NA	TRBJ2-5	CASSLMGRRETQYF	TGTGCCAGCAGCTTAATGGGTAGAAGGGAGACCCAGTACTTC
TRBV12-3/TRBV12-4	NA	NA	TRBJ1-1	CASSRTPRATEAFF	TGTGCCAGCAGCAGGACACCGAGGGCCACTGAAGCTTTCTTT
TRBV6-5	NA	NA	TRBJ1-2	CASSYSGGGYGYTF	TGTGCCAGCAGTTACAGTGGGGGCGGCTATGGCTACACCTTC
TRBV7-9	NA	NA	TRBJ2-1	CASSLYQSSYNEQFF	TGTGCCAGCAGCTTATACCAGAGCTCCTACAATGAGCAGTTCTTC
TRBV6-2/TRBV6-3	NA	NA	TRBJ2-1	CASSYGETYNEQFF	TGTGCCAGCAGTTACGGAGAAACCTACAATGAGCAGTTCTTC
TRBV24-1	few	NA	TRBJ2-1	CATSDELERGYEQFF	TGTGCCACCAGTGATGAGCTGGAAAGAGGCTATGAGCAGTTCTTC
TRBV6-5	NA	TRBD1	TRBJ2-5	CASSYRGRVETQYF	TGTGCCAGCAGTTACAGGGGGCGAGTGGAGACCCAGTACTTC
TRBV20-1	NA	TRBD1	TRBJ2-7	CSAIRDRAYEQYF	TGCAGTGCTATCCGGGACAGGGCCTACGAGCAGTACTTC
TRBV5-1	NA	NA	TRBJ2-7	CASKFSGPSYEQYF	TGCGCCAGCAAATTTTCGGGACCCAGCTACGAGCAGTACTTC
TRBV6-2/TRBV6-3	NA	NA	TRBJ2-1	CASSYLKGYNEQFF	TGTGCCAGCAGTTACTTAAAAGGGTACAATGAGCAGTTCTTC
TRBV7-2	few	NA	TRBJ1-2	CASSLRFREAGYTF	TGTGCCAGCAGCCTTAGGTTCAGGGAGGCTGGCTACACCTTC
TRBV5-4	few	TRBD1	TRBJ1-2	CASSIGTENYGYTF	TGTGCCAGCAGCATCGGGACAGAAAACTATGGCTACACCTTC
TRBV4-2	few	NA	TRBJ1-2	CASTPQSEPNYGYTF	TGTGCCAGCACCCCTCAGAGCGAGCCGAACTATGGCTACACCTTC
TRBV2	NA	NA	TRBJ2-2	CASSEAGQFSGELFF	TGTGCCAGCAGTGAAGCAGGGCAGTTTTCCGGGGAGCTGTTTTTT
TRBV6-5	NA	NA	TRBJ1-1	CASSYGTEAFF	TGTGCCAGCAGTTACGGGACTGAAGCTTTCTTT
TRBV2	NA	NA	TRBJ1-5	CASSGVGRNQPQHF	TGTGCCAGCAGTGGGGTTGGTAGAAATCAGCCCCAGCATTTT
TRBV7-6	NA	NA	TRBJ1-1	CASSFDYGRGAEAFF	TGTGCCAGCAGCTTTGATTACGGCCGAGGGGCTGAAGCTTTCTTT
TRBV2	few	TRBD1	TRBJ1-4	CASRVQGSGEKLFF	TGTGCCAGCAGAGTACAGGGGTCAGGGGAAAAACTGTTTTTT
TRBV4-2	many	NA	TRBJ2-5	CASSRGSGLEAETQYF	TGTGCCAGCAGCCGGGGCTCGGGACTGGAGGCGGAGACCCAGTACTTC
TRBV12-3/TRBV12-4	few	NA	TRBJ1-2	CASSPLKGGVAGYTF	TGTGCCAGCAGTCCACTGAAAGGGGGGGTGGCTGGCTACACCTTC
TRBV4-1	NA	TRBD1	TRBJ1-1	CASSQTGLRITEAFF	TGCGCCAGCAGCCAGACAGGGCTCAGGATCACTGAAGCTTTCTTT
TRBV19	NA	NA	TRBJ2-5	CASSIDLNSPFQETQYF	TGTGCCAGTAGTATAGACTTGAACAGTCCCTTTCAAGAGACCCAGTACTTC